The 17 T cell receptor beta chains presented below share a single source sample, sequenced in a study of cytomegalovirus exposure and HLA in healthy donors (dated by TCRdb to about 2017). Library preparation used the immunoSEQ multiplex PCR assay. For the multiplex PCR, a mixture combining 60 forward primers for TCR Vbeta segments and 13 reverse primers for TCR Jbeta segments was used. TCRdb holds this immuneACCESS table with in-frame rearrangements only. Some clones are missing; in checked studies, unresolved V genes explain under half, and the rest has no known cause. A total of approximately 120,000 clones appear in this sample, about four fifths of them only once. The top ten hold 7.5% to 9.5% of the sample. Sequences were obtained from PBMCs. The receptors were gathered from a woman aged 45 to 65 in good health and CMV-seropositive.

The chain uses TRBV9 and TRBJ1-2; the match to TRBD1 covers 9 bases. The CDR3 is 14 amino acids. With V trimmed by 4 bases and J by 4 bases, 5 bases remained unmatched. Germline V gene sequence: CDR1 SGDLS, CDR2 YYNGEE. The CDR3 is CASSIQGAGYGYTF. The CDR3 bases are TGTGCCAGCAGCATACAGGGGGCGGGCTATGGCTACACCTTC.

The chain carries TRBV5-1 and TRBJ1-2, with a weak D call TRBD1 (5 bases). V gave up 4 bases and J gave up 5 bases, with 12 bases separating them. Germline V gene sequence: CDR1 SGHRS, CDR2 YFSETQ. The CDR3 is made up of 13 amino acids. The CDR3 bases are TGCGCCAGCAGCACTGACAGAGGTTATGGCTACACCTTC. Encoded protein: CASSTDRGYGYTF.

The rearrangement links TRBV12-5 to TRBJ2-6; a possible D gene is TRBD1 (5 bases). CDR3 length: 15 residues. The germline V gene has CDR1 LGHNT and CDR2 FRNRAP. The germline V and J ends were trimmed by 3 bases and 0 bases, with 6 bases remaining between them. The CDR3 sequence is CASGFQGSGANVLTF. In DNA, the CDR3 is TGTGCTAGTGGTTTCCAGGGCTCTGGGGCCAACGTCCTGACTTTC.

The chain recombines TRBV5-3 with TRBJ1-2, with 7 bases fitting TRBD1. TRBV5-3 is flagged as an ORF with uncertain function. V was clipped by 4 bases and J by 6 bases; unmatched bases: 9. The CDR3 is 14 amino acids. The CDR3 DNA reads as TGTGCCAGAAGCACACCCTCGGGACAGCATGGCTACACCTTC. This sequence encodes CARSTPSGQHGYTF.

This chain uses TRBV30 with TRBJ1-1; 7 nucleotides agree with TRBD1. The trim removed 2 bases at V and 1 base at J, leaving 1 base unmatched. The CDR3 totals 13 residues. From germline, CDR1 is GTSNPN and CDR2 SVGIG (reference sequence). CDR3 in amino acids: CAWSTGANTEAFF. DNA of the CDR3: TGTGCCTGGAGTACAGGGGCGAACACTGAAGCTTTCTTT.

The rearrangement links TRBV4-3 to TRBJ2-3; weak D call: TRBD1 (5 bases). Germline-derived CDR1 and CDR2 are LGHNA and YSLEER. This CDR3 is built from 16 residues. Between the trimmed V and J ends, which lost 0 bases and 6 bases, there was a span of 16 bases. CDR3 region: CASSQDYQGGVDTQYF. In nucleotides, the CDR3 is TGCGCCAGCAGCCAAGATTACCAGGGCGGTGTGGATACGCAGTATTTT.

The count of this clone is one. The V and J genes are TRBV7-6 and TRBJ2-1; the match to TRBD2 covers 7 bases. This CDR3 contains 15 residues. Germline trimming cut 2 bases from V and 9 bases from J; bases unmatched to any gene: 10. CDR1 SGHVS and CDR2 FNYEAQ come from the germline V gene. The DNA of the CDR3 is TGTGCCAGCAGCTTATTACGGGAGGTTACGGTTGAGCAGTTCTTC. Translating gives CASSLLREVTVEQFF.

The chain is built from TRBV6-4 and TRBJ2-2, with D possibly TRBD1 on 6 matching bases. CDR1 MRHNA and CDR2 SNTAGT come from the germline V gene. Trimming left V 6 bases short and J 7 bases short, with 15 bases between. The CDR3 runs 14 residues. CDR3 bases: TGTGCCAGCAGAGTACAGGGATCTGGCGGGGAGCTGTTTTTT. Its translation is CASRVQGSGGELFF.

This clone came up once. J is TRBJ2-1 and V is TRBV11-2, with 9 bases that match TRBD2. Germline values: CDR1 SGHAT, CDR2 FQNNGV. V shed 1 base, J shed 4 bases, and the junction held 5 bases outside the gene matches. The CDR3 extends over 16 amino acids. The CDR3 coding sequence is TGTGCCAGCAGCTTAGGGGTACTAGCGGGTTACAATGAGCAGTTCTTC. Residues: CASSLGVLAGYNEQFF.

The chain joins TRBV7-3 to TRBJ2-3, with 16 bases matching TRBD2. After removal of 4 bases from V and 1 base from J, the junction contained 5 bases not matched to a gene. This CDR3 spans 18 amino acids. Germline V gives CDR1 SGHTA, CDR2 FQGTGA. As DNA, the CDR3 is TGTGCCAGCAGCTGGGGACTAGCGGGGGGGCGCGGCACAGATACGCAGTATTTT. The encoded protein is CASSWGLAGGRGTDTQYF.

This clone appeared a single time. V gene TRBV13 combines with J gene TRBJ1-2; possible D gene TRBD1, 5 bases. The CDR3 has 13 amino acids. CDR1 and CDR2 (germline): PRHDT, FYEKMQ (reference sequence). Trimming cost V 0 bases and J 4 bases, with 6 bases left between them. CDR3 in DNA: TGTGCCAGCAGCTTAGGGCAGGGCTATGGCTACACCTTC. Translating it yields CASSLGQGYGYTF.

The genes are TRBV7-2 and TRBJ2-1, with 15 bases aligning to TRBD2. The junction had 9 bases not matched to a gene; V was cut back by 5 bases and J by 4 bases. The germline CDR1 and CDR2 sequences are SGHTA and FQGNSA. This CDR3 spans 18 amino acids. CDR3 nucleotides: TGTGCCAGCAGCGGACGGACTAGCGGGAGGGCCTGGTACAATGAGCAGTTCTTC. It is translated as CASSGRTSGRAWYNEQFF.

This clone was picked up one time. This chain joins TRBV29-1 and TRBJ1-2, with D maybe TRBD1 (6 bases). CDR3 length: 11 residues. CDR1 and CDR2 (germline): SQVTM, ANQGSEA. Trimming cost V 8 bases and J 7 bases, with 14 bases left between them. The CDR3: CSLNREGGYTF. The CDR3 DNA is TGCAGCCTTAACAGGGAGGGTGGCTACACCTTC.

The V and J genes are TRBV6-5 and TRBJ2-5; D perhaps matches TRBD1 (5 bases). The CDR3 length is 15 residues. Trimming took off 6 bases at V and 5 bases at J, with 19 bases between the two ends. The germline gives CDR1 MNHEY, CDR2 SVGAGI. In nucleotides, the CDR3 is TGTGCCAGCAGGTACCTCAGGGATTCTGCGGAGACCCAGTACTTC. It translates to CASRYLRDSAETQYF.

The rearrangement joins TRBV6-5 to TRBJ2-7; D possibly corresponds to TRBD1 (5 bases). This CDR3 region has 14 residues. CDR1 and CDR2 from the germline V gene are MNHEY and SVGAGI. The V gene lost 5 bases and the J gene lost 6 bases, with 17 bases spanning the gap. As DNA, the CDR3 is TGTGCCAGCAGTCCAGGGCAACCTACTCTCGAGCAGTACTTC. This gives the protein CASSPGQPTLEQYF.

The rearrangement links TRBV5-8 to TRBJ1-5; 7 positions match TRBD1. The ends lost 3 bases at V and 7 bases at J; junction bases unmatched: 7. From germline, CDR1 is SGHTS and CDR2 YDEGEE. The CDR3 has 14 amino acids. CDR3 DNA: TGTGCCAGCAGCTATGGGGTACAGGGGCAGCCCCAGCATTTT. It codes for CASSYGVQGQPQHF. Full variable domain (rest looked up from reference TRBV5-8 and TRBJ1-5): EAGVTQSPTHLIKTRGQQATLRCSPISGHTSVYWYQQALGLGLQFLLWYDEGEERNRGNFPPRFSGRQFPNYSSELNVNALELEDSALYLCASSYGVQGQPQHFGDGTRLSIL.

The chain joins TRBV5-5 to TRBJ1-1, with 8 bases that match TRBD1. The CDR3 covers 14 residues. The V gene end was trimmed by 2 bases and the J gene end by 1 base; junction bases not matched to a gene: 1. Looked up from germline, CDR1 is SGHKS and CDR2 is YYEKEE (reference sequence). The CDR3: CASSFQGANTEAFF. As DNA, the CDR3 is TGTGCCAGCAGCTTTCAGGGGGCGAACACTGAAGCTTTCTTT.